This TCR beta chain was sequenced in a study of CD8+CD57+ T cells in acquired aplastic anemia. The sequenced patients had an expansion of CD8+CD57+ cells seen by flow cytometry. When blood sampling took place, the patients had received no therapy. TCR beta VDJ combinations and CDR3 sequences were profiled from genomic DNA. TCRdb itself ran the reads through MiXCR, one entry per CDR3 protein. The sample consists of 150,000 to 200,000 distinct CDR3 sequences, around half of them appearing once. Study-level findings and limits: Patients and controls shared under 35 CD8+ CDR3 sequences, which appeared highly expressed in patients and within their immunodominant clones. Significant differences in CD8+ Simpson's diversity were not observed between patients and controls.

This CDR3 is built from 14 residues. CDR1 and CDR2 (germline): DFQATT, SNEGSKA (reference sequence). Trimming pared 0 bases from V and 4 bases from J, leaving 12 bases between. Concerning this clonotype itself: Its antigen is not identified.

The specimen was sorted CD4+, CD8+, or CD8+CD57+ T cells (not recorded which) from PBMCs. This clonotype was sampled from a human donor with aplastic anemia. The chain joins TRBV20-1 to TRBJ1-2; D is undetermined. CDR3 amino acids: CSARDGGNGYGYTF. The CDR3 bases are TGCAGTGCTAGAGATGGAGGGAATGGCTATGGCTACACCTTC.